The following is a T cell receptor (beta chain) sequence with its context. This sample is drawn from a study of blood T cell repertoires in COVID-19. On the study more broadly: Acute and convalescent COVID-19 specimens originated in the United States, Italy and Spain.

Original handling: Researchers report that nucleated cell counts were estimated from reference gene primer amplification. Here immunoSEQ multiplex PCR was the method, and the copy in TCRdb shows in-frame clones only, minus some. The V and J calls and the clone size are those of that table, but D and trimming were determined from the DNA. Here the sample spans 400,000 to 550,000 clones, about 85% being singletons. The participants were between about 18 and 90 years old and came from about two dozen US areas. Clinical history as reported by participants underpinned cohort assignment. The CDR3 is 15 residues long. The V gene's germline CDR1 is MGHRA and CDR2 YSYEKL. The V and J ends lost 1 base and 4 bases respectively, with 10 bases between them.

V gene TRBV4-1 combines with J gene TRBJ1-4, with TRBD1 as a possible D gene (5 bases). This TCR was sampled from a woman aged 18 to 35 with acute COVID-19. Sequencing was carried out using PBMCs or T cells enriched from blood (not recorded which). CDR3 in amino acids: CASSQGQGDNEKLFF. The CDR3 coding sequence is TGCGCCAGCAGCCAAGGACAAGGGGATAATGAAAAACTGTTTTTT.